A single sample is the source of the 15 T cell receptor beta chains below, sequenced in a study of blood T cell repertoires in COVID-19 (dated by TCRdb to between 2020 and 2021). To prepare the library, the immunoSEQ multiplex PCR assay was applied. In its TCRdb copy, this immuneACCESS table keeps in-frame sequences only and misses some clones. Where compared with another copy, unresolved V genes explain less than half of these, and the others have no known cause. This sample comprises under 250,000 clones, approximately 80% of them detected only once. The ten largest clones take up 4.7% of the sample. Sequenced sample: peripheral blood. All receptors derive from a woman in her 70s with acute or convalescent COVID-19.

The V call is TRBV30, the J call TRBJ1-2, with a possible D match to TRBD1 (5 bases). Germline CDR1 GTSNPN, CDR2 SVGIG (reference sequence). The CDR3 consists of 14 residues. The V end was cut by 2 bases, the J end by 4 bases, with 14 bases between. CDR3 DNA: TGTGCCTGGAGTCCCAATCAGGGATTCTATGGCTACACCTTC. Residues: CAWSPNQGFYGYTF. Based on the CDR3 plus reference TRBV30 and TRBJ1-2, the full variable domain is SQTIHQWPATLVQPVGSPLSLECTVEGTSNPNLYWYRQAAGRGLQLLFYSVGIGQISSEVPQNLSASRPQDRQFILSSKKLLLSDSGFYLCAWSPNQGFYGYTFGSGTRLTVV.

J is TRBJ1-1 and V is TRBV27; TRBD1 might be the D (5 bases). The CDR3 has 14 residues. The V gene lost 4 bases and the J gene lost 12 bases, with 21 bases spanning the gap. Germline assignment: CDR1 MNHEY and CDR2 SMNVEV (reference sequence). The CDR3 nucleotides read TGTGCCAGCAGTTCACGTGCATTAATCGGGGGGACTTTCTTT. It translates to CASSSRALIGGTFF.

The sample holds one count of this clone. The CDR3 nucleotides read TGTGCCAGCAGCCAAGGAAGTTCGGTGGGCACAGATACGCAGTATTTT. As protein: CASSQGSSVGTDTQYF. V usage is TRBV4-2 and J usage is TRBJ2-3; no clear D gene. V gave up 1 base and J gave up 1 base, with 12 bases separating them. Germline V gives CDR1 LGHNA, CDR2 YNFKEQ. The CDR3 sequence is 16 residues long.

The CDR3: CASSQEGSGGATYF. In DNA form, the CDR3 reads TGCGCCAGCAGCCAAGAGGGTAGCGGGGGGGCCACGTATTTT. The chain links TRBV4-3 to TRBJ2-3, with 11 bases lining up with TRBD2. Per germline, CDR1 LGHNA and CDR2 YSLEER. The CDR3 length is 14 residues. The junction had 7 bases not matched to a gene; V was cut back by 0 bases and J by 14 bases.

In this sample, this clone turned up once. The rearrangement joins TRBV20-1 to TRBJ2-7, with D possibly matching TRBD2 (5 bases). Germline V gene data show CDR1 as DFQATT and CDR2 as SNEGSKA (reference sequence). Between the trimmed V and J ends, which lost 7 bases and 11 bases, there was a span of 12 bases. The CDR3 runs to 9 residues. The chain's CDR3 is CSVRAREYF. The CDR3 DNA reads as TGCAGTGTTCGCGCGCGGGAGTACTTC.

About this clone itself: Other DNA variants within this sample encode the same CDR3. The J gene is TRBJ1-2, the V gene TRBV4-2; no clear D. Trimming removed 0 bases from V and 2 bases from J, with 7 bases in between. This CDR3 spans 14 amino acids. Germline-derived CDR1 and CDR2 are LGHNA and YNFKEQ. The CDR3 loop reads CASSQDSGNYGYTF. The CDR3 bases are TGTGCCAGCAGCCAAGATTCCGGGAACTATGGCTACACCTTC.

To note about this clone: This CDR3 is also generated by other DNA sequences in the sample. CDR3 coding DNA: TGTGCCAGCAGCTTCCAGGGTGGCACTGAAGCTTTCTTT. Translating gives CASSFQGGTEAFF. The chain couples TRBV5-5 to TRBJ1-1; D perhaps matches TRBD1 (5 bases). Between the trimmed V and J ends, which lost 2 bases and 4 bases, there was a span of 9 bases. CDR1 SGHKS and CDR2 YYEKEE come from the germline V gene (reference sequence). The CDR3 is 13 amino acids.

This chain connects TRBV7-7 to TRBJ2-5; the match to TRBD2 covers 9 bases. The V and J ends lost 2 bases and 5 bases, in that order; junction bases with no gene match: 6. The CDR3 totals 15 residues. Germline assignment: CDR1 SSHAT and CDR2 FNYEAQ (reference sequence). The CDR3 bases are TGTGCCAGCAGCTTATTAGGGACTAGCTCGGAGACCCAGTACTTC. Protein product: CASSLLGTSSETQYF.

The rearrangement links TRBV7-2 to TRBJ2-2; maybe TRBD1 (6 bases). The CDR3 totals 15 residues. Germline V gene data show CDR1 as SGHTA and CDR2 as FQGNSA. V lost 3 bases to trimming and J lost 5 bases, with 13 bases between them. The CDR3 is CASSLGVRGTGELFF. CDR3 nucleotides: TGTGCCAGCAGCTTGGGTGTTAGGGGGACCGGGGAGCTGTTTTTT.

As concerns this clone: Additional DNA sequences in this sample encode the identical CDR3. The rearrangement uses TRBV5-4 and TRBJ1-5; the match to TRBD1 covers 7 bases. Germline loops: CDR1 SGHNT, CDR2 YYREEE (reference sequence). J gave up 4 bases and V 4 bases, and 5 bases lay outside the gene matches. This CDR3 spans 14 amino acids. The CDR3 here is CASSPGTENQPQHF. The CDR3 DNA reads TGTGCCAGCAGCCCCGGGACAGAAAATCAGCCCCAGCATTTT.

V is TRBV15 and J is TRBJ1-5, with TRBD1 identical over 7 bases. CDR3 size: 15 residues. V shed 5 bases, J shed 6 bases, and the junction held 10 bases outside the gene matches. Germline V CDR1 and CDR2: LNHNV, YYDKDF (reference sequence). The CDR3 is CATSVSTGLSQPQHF. The DNA for the CDR3 is TGTGCCACCAGCGTATCGACAGGGTTAAGTCAGCCCCAGCATTTT.

V is TRBV5-6 and J is TRBJ1-2; TRBD1 might be the D (5 bases). The CDR3 totals 14 residues. Trimming shortened V by 0 bases and J by 8 bases, and 14 bases separated the two germline ends. Germline CDR1 reads SGHDT; CDR2 reads YYEEEE. CDR3 loop: CASSLAGRATGYTF. The CDR3 DNA sequence: TGTGCCAGCAGCTTGGCCGGCAGGGCCACCGGCTACACCTTC.

The rearrangement links TRBV5-1 to TRBJ1-3; D remains ambiguous. This CDR3 contains 15 residues. The germline V gene encodes CDR1 SGHRS and CDR2 YFSETQ. Deletions cut 3 bases from V and 3 bases from J, with 13 bases between. CDR3: CASSSLSGFGNTIYF. DNA of the CDR3: TGCGCCAGCAGCTCCCTCTCGGGTTTTGGAAACACCATATATTTT.

The gene calls are TRBV18 and TRBJ2-3; 10 positions match TRBD2. CDR3 size: 17 residues. Germline V gives CDR1 KGHSH, CDR2 LQKENI. V was pared by 0 bases and J by 3 bases, with 6 bases of the junction left unmatched. The CDR3 DNA is TGTGCCAGCTCACCACCACAGCGGGGGGGCCGTACAGATACGCAGTATTTT. Its translation: CASSPPQRGGRTDTQYF.

This clone has just one count. The chain joins TRBV3-1 (or the pseudogene TRBV3-2) to TRBJ1-4; 9 bases are a match to TRBD1. This CDR3 region has 14 residues. In germline, CDR1 is LGHDT, CDR2 YNNKEL (reference sequence). The V gene end was trimmed by 4 bases and the J gene end by 5 bases; junction bases not matched to a gene: 2. The CDR3 nucleotides are TGTGCCAGCAGCCCAGGACAGGGGAATGAAAAACTGTTTTTT. It specifies CASSPGQGNEKLFF.